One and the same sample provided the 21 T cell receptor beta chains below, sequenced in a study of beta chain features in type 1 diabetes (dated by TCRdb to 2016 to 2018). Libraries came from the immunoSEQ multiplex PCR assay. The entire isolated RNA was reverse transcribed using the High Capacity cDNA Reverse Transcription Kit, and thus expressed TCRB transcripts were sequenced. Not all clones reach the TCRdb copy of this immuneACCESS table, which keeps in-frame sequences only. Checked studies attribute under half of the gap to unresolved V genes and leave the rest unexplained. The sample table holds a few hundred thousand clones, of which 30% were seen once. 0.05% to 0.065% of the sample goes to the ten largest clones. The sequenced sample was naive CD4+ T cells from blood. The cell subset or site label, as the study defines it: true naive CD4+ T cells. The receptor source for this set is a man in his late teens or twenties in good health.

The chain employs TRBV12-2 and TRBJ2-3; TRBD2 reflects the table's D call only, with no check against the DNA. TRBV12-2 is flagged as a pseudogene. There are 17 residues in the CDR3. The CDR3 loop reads CASRLMNGGRPPDTQYF. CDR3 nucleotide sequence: TGTGCAAGTCGCTTAATGAATGGCGGGAGGCCCCCAGATACGCAGTATTTT.

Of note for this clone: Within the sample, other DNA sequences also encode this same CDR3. The CDR3 DNA sequence: TGTGCCTGGAGTGGGGGTAGAGGCAATCAGCCCCAGCATTTT. This translates into CAWSGGRGNQPQHF. The V gene is TRBV30, the J gene TRBJ1-5; D not resolved. Between the trimmed V and J ends, which lost 1 base and 2 bases, there was a span of 9 bases. This CDR3 region has 14 residues. From germline, CDR1 is GTSNPN and CDR2 SVGIG (reference sequence).

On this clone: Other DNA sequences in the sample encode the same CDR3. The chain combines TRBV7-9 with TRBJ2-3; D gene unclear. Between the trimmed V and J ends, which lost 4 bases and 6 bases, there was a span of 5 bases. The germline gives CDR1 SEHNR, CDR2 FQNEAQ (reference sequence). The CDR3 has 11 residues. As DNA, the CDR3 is TGTGCCAGCAGCTCAGCCGATACGCAGTATTTT. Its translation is CASSSADTQYF.

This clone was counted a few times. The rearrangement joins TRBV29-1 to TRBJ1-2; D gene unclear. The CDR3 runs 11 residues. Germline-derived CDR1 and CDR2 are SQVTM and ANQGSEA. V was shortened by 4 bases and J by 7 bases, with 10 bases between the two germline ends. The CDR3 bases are TGCAGCGTTGTGCCGGGTTCTGGCTACACCTTC. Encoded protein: CSVVPGSGYTF.

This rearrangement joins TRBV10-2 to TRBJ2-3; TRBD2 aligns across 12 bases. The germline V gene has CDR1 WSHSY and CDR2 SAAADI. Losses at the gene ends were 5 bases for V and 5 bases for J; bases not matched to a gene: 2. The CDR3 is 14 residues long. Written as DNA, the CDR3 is TGCGCCAGCAGTCCTAGCGGGAGGGGAGATACGCAGTATTTT. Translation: CASSPSGRGDTQYF.

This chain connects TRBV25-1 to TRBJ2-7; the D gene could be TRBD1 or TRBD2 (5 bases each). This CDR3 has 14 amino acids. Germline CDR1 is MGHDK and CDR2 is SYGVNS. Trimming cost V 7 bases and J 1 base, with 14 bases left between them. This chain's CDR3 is CASNTRDGSYEQYF. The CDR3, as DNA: TGTGCCAGCAACACCCGGGACGGTTCCTACGAGCAGTACTTC.

In DNA, the CDR3 is TGTGCCAGCAGTACCCGGGACAGGGAAGGGCAGTTCTTC. It yields the protein CASSTRDREGQFF. The chain employs TRBV27 and TRBJ2-1; 9 bases agree with TRBD1. Losses at the gene ends were 5 bases for V and 12 bases for J; bases not matched to a gene: 8. The CDR3 runs to 13 residues. Germline V lookup: CDR1 MNHEY, CDR2 SMNVEV (reference sequence).

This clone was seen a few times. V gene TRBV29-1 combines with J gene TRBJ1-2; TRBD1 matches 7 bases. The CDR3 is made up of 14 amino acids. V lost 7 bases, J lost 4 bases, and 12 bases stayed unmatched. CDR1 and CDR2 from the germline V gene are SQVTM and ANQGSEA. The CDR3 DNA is TGCAGCGACGGACAGGCCGAGACTACCTATGGCTACACCTTC. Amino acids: CSDGQAETTYGYTF.

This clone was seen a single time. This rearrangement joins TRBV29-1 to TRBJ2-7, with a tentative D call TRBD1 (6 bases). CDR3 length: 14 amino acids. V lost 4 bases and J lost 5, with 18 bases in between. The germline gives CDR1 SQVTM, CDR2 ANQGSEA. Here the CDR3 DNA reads TGCAGCGTTGTTCTAGGCAGGGGCACAAACGAGCAGTACTTC. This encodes CSVVLGRGTNEQYF.

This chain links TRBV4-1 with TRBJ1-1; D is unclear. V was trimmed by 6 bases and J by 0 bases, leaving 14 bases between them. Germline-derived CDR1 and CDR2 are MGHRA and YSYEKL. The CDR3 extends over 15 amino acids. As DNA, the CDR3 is TGCGCCAGCAGTCTAACGGCAAACATGAACACTGAAGCTTTCTTT. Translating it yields CASSLTANMNTEAFF.

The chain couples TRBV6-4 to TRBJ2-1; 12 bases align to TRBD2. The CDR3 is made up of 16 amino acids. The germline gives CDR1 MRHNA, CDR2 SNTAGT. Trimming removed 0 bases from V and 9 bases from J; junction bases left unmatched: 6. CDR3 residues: CASSDSFLAGGSEQFF. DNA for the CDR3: TGTGCCAGCAGTGACTCGTTTCTAGCGGGAGGGAGTGAGCAGTTCTTC.

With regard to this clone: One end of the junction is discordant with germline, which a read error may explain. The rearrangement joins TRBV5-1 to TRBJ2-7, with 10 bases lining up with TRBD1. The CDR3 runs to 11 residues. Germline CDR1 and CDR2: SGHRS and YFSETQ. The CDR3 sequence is CASSLEDRGSF. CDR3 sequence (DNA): TGCGCCAGCAGCTTGGAGGACAGGGGGTCCTTC.

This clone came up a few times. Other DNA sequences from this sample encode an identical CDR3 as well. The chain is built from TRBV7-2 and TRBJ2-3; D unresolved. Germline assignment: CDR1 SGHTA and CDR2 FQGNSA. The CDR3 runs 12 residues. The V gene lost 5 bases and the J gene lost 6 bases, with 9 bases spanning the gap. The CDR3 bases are TGTGCCAGCAGCCTAAGTAGGGATACGCAGTATTTT. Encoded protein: CASSLSRDTQYF.

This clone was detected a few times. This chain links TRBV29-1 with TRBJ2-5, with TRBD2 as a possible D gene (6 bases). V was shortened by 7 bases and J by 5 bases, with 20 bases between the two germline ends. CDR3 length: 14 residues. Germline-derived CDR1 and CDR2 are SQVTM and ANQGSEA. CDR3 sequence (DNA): TGCAGCGGCTCAATTGGACTACAGCGGGAGACCCAGTACTTC. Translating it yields CSGSIGLQRETQYF.

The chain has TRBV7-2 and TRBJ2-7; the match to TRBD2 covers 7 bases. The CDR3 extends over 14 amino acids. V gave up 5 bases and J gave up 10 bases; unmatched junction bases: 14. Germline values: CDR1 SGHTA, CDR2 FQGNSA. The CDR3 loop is CASSPTGTMPSQYF. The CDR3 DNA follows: TGTGCCAGCAGCCCAACCGGGACTATGCCCAGTCAGTACTTC.

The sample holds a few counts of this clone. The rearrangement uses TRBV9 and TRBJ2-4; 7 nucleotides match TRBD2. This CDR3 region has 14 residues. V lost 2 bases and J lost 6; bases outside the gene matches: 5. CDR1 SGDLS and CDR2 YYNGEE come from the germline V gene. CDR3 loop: CASSVGGSSNIQYF. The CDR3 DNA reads TGTGCCAGCAGCGTTGGCGGGAGTTCAAACATTCAGTACTTC.

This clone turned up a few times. CDR3 loop: CASSGLAGAHEQFF. Written as DNA, the CDR3 is TGTGCCAGCAGCGGACTAGCGGGAGCCCATGAGCAGTTCTTC. The chain links TRBV6-5 to TRBJ2-1, with 13 nucleotides matching TRBD2. The V segment lost 6 bases and the J segment 8 bases; nucleotides outside the gene matches: 4. CDR3 length: 14 residues. Germline CDR1 and CDR2: MNHEY and SVGAGI.

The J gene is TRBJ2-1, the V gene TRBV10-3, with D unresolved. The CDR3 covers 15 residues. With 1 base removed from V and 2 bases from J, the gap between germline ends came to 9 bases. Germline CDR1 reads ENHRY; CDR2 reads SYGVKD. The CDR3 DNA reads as TGTGCCATCAGTGAGTGGCAGGAAGCCTACAATGAGCAGTTCTTC. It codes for CAISEWQEAYNEQFF.

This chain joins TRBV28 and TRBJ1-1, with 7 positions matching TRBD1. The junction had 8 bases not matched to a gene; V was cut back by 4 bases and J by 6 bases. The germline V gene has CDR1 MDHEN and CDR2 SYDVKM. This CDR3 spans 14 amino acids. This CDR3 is CASSYGGGMAEAFF. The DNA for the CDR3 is TGTGCCAGCAGTTACGGAGGGGGCATGGCTGAAGCTTTCTTT.

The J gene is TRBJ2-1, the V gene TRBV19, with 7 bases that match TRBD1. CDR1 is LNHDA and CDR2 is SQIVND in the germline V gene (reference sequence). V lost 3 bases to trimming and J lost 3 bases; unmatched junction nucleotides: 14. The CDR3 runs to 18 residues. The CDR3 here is CASSMRPLGTVNYNEQFF. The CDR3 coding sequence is TGTGCCAGTAGTATGCGGCCCCTGGGGACAGTTAACTACAATGAGCAGTTCTTC. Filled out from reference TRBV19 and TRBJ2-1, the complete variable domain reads DGGITQSPKYLFRKEGQNVTLSCEQNLNHDAMYWYRQDPGQGLRLIYYSQIVNDFQKGDIAEGYSVSREKKESFPLTVTSAQKNPTAFYLCASSMRPLGTVNYNEQFFGPGTRLTVL.

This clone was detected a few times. The DNA for the CDR3 is TGTGCCAGCAGCCTTGGGGGAGGCACTGAAGCTTTCTTT. It yields the protein CASSLGGGTEAFF. This chain joins TRBV7-9 and TRBJ1-1, with TRBD1 as a possible D gene (5 bases). Trimming removed 5 bases at V and 4 bases at J, with 11 bases between. The CDR3 loop spans 13 amino acids. Germline lookup yields CDR1 SEHNR and CDR2 FQNEAQ (reference sequence).